Sequencing of this T cell receptor (beta chain) was carried out in a study of read filtering for tumor transcriptome and immune sequencing. General study results and limits: RNA-seq captured clonotypes less deeply and reliably than IR-seq.

From 300 to 400 ng of RNA, a library with molecular barcoded alpha/delta and beta/gamma adaptors was made. One entry per CDR3 protein, called by TCRdb with MiXCR from the reads. The table has 75,000 to 95,000 distinct CDR3 sequences, approximately 13% seen once. The V gene's germline CDR1 is DFQATT and CDR2 SNEGSKA (reference sequence). The CDR3 contains 14 residues. Losses at the gene ends were 5 bases for V and 5 bases for J; bases not matched to a gene: 6. This clonotype came up a few times. Its antigen is still unknown. Sampling of bone marrow took place during active disease in every patient. What was sequenced was a population of CD138-negative cells sorted from bone marrow. The chain joins TRBV20-1 to TRBJ2-1; 10 bases line up with TRBD2. This sequence was found in a donor aged 40 or older with multiple myeloma. The chain's CDR3 is CSALSGRAHNEQFF. CDR3 DNA: TGCAGTGCTCTAAGCGGGAGGGCCCACAATGAGCAGTTCTTC.